This is a list of T cell receptor beta chains from one sample in a study of tumor and adjacent non-tumor tissue in lung cancer. TCRdb processed the multiplex PCR reads anew with MiXCR; each CDR3 protein has one entry. The sample has roughly 75,000 distinct CDR3 sequences, approximately 80% seen once; the top ten hold about 54%. The sequencing input was distant non-tumor lung tissue. The receptors come from a man in his 60s with non-small cell lung cancer. The CDR3 runs from the conserved cysteine through the conserved F or W. The D gene is left open where the match is weak. Rows give clone size only sometimes, using once, few, many, or a class for an expanded clone.

size	V	J	D	DNA	CDR3
once	TRBV11-2	TRBJ1-1	NA	NA	CANSLVGMGTETFF
NA	TRBV5-4	TRBJ1-1	NA	TGTGCATGCAGCTTAGGGCAGGTCACTGAAGCTTTCTTT	CACSLGQVTEAFF
NA	TRBV19	TRBJ1-3	NA	TGTGCCAGTAAGGAAATTTCAAGCTCTGGAAACACCATATATTTT	CASKEISSSGNTIYF
NA	TRBV11-3	TRBJ2-7	NA	TGTGTCAGCAGCTACGGGCAGATCTACGAGCAGTACTTC	CVSSYGQIYEQYF
NA	TRBV11-2	TRBJ2-6	NA	TGTACCAGCAGCTTAGTTCCAAAGGAAAGGCCCTTTGGGGCCAACGTCCTGACTTTC	CTSSLVPKERPFGANVLTF
NA	TRBV2	TRBJ1-1	NA	TGTGCCAGCAGGGCAGGGACCGAAGCTTTCTTT	CASRAGTEAFF
NA	TRBV10-1	TRBJ2-1	TRBD2	TGCGCCAGCAATGGAGATCCAGCGGGAGGTTACAATGAGCAGTTCTTC	CASNGDPAGGYNEQFF
NA	TRBV6-1	TRBJ2-5	NA	TGTGCCAGCGTCCCGTTTGGCAGTGGCAACGAAGAGACCCAGTACTTC	CASVPFGSGNEETQYF
NA	TRBV28	TRBJ1-5	NA	TGTACCAGCAGTTTTCTGTCAGGGAGCAATCAGCCCCAGCATTTT	CTSSFLSGSNQPQHF
NA	TRBV6-2/TRBV6-3	TRBJ2-7	TRBD2	TGTGCCAGCAGTTATTCCCTTAGTACGATTAGCGGGAAGAACTACGAGCAGTACTTC	CASSYSLSTISGKNYEQYF
NA	TRBV6-2/TRBV6-3	TRBJ2-1	TRBD2	TGTGTCAGCAGTTATAGTGGCCGGGAGGTCGATGAGCAGTTCTTC	CVSSYSGREVDEQFF
NA	TRBV6-5	TRBJ2-3	NA	TGTGGCAGTAACGCAGGCACAGATACGCAGTATTTT	CGSNAGTDTQYF
NA	TRBV5-1	TRBJ2-3	TRBD2	TGCGCCAGCAGAACTAGCGTCGGCACAGATACGCAGTATTTT	CASRTSVGTDTQYF
NA	TRBV4-2	TRBJ2-7	NA	TGTGTCAGCAGCCAAGATTGGCCGGGATCTACCTACGAGCAGTACTTC	CVSSQDWPGSTYEQYF
NA	TRBV12-3/TRBV12-4	TRBJ2-3	TRBD1	TGTGCCAGCAGTTGCCGACAGACAGGGTGTGCAGATACGCAGTATTTT	CASSCRQTGCADTQYF
NA	TRBV11-2	TRBJ2-7	NA	TGTGCCAGCAGCTTAGGTTCAGGCGTCGGGAACGAGCAGTACTTC	CASSLGSGVGNEQYF
once	TRBV20-1	TRBJ2-7	TRBD2	TGCAGTACCTGGACTAGCGGGAGGGCTTACGAGCAGTACTTC	CSTWTSGRAYEQYF
NA	TRBV20-1	TRBJ2-1	TRBD1	TGCAGTGTTAGAGTTCGGTGGGGACAGGGTGGGCAGTTCTTC	CSVRVRWGQGGQFF
NA	TRBV11-1	TRBJ2-2	TRBD2	TGTGCCAGTAGCTTAGGCGGGAGAAGCACCGAGAAGCTGTTTTTT	CASSLGGRSTEKLFF
NA	TRBV6-5	TRBJ2-3	NA	TGTGTCAGCAGCACAGGCACAGATACGAAGTATTTC	CVSSTGTDTKYF
NA	TRBV6-5	TRBJ2-3	NA	TGTTCCAGCTGCGCAGGCACAGATACGCAGTTTTTT	CSSCAGTDTQFF
once	TRBV11-1	TRBJ1-5	NA	TGTGCCAGCAGCAGGGACGGCGGAACCAATCAGCCCCAGCATTTT	CASSRDGGTNQPQHF
NA	TRBV10-2	TRBJ2-1	TRBD2	TGCACCAGCAACGGACTAGCGTGGGCGTTAAATGAGCAGTTCTTC	CTSNGLAWALNEQFF
few	TRBV28	TRBJ1-5	NA	TGTGCCAGCAGTTTAGGGTGGGCAGGCAATCAGCCCCAGCACTTT	CASSLGWAGNQPQHF
NA	TRBV29-1	TRBJ2-2	NA	TGCCGCGGCCAGGAAGCAGGAAACACAGTGGAGCTATATTTT	CRGQEAGNTVELYF
NA	TRBV20-1	TRBJ1-2	NA	TGCAATGCTGCCCCAGGGACTATTGATGGCTACTCCTTC	CNAAPGTIDGYSF
NA	TRBV18	TRBJ1-6	TRBD1	TGTGCCAGCTTGCTCGACAGGGCCGCCAATTCACCCCTCCACTTT	CASLLDRAANSPLHF
many	TRBV28	TRBJ2-3	TRBD1	TGTGCCAGCATTCCACTTCCGGGCTACCAGGGGGTGTATTTT	CASIPLPGYQGVYF
NA	TRBV24-1	TRBJ2-6	NA	TGCGCCACCAGTGATTCTACACCCCTTGGGGCCAACGTCCTGACTTTC	CATSDSTPLGANVLTF
once	TRBV20-1	TRBJ2-7	TRBD2	TGCTGTGCTAATGTGGCGGGAGGTTACGAGCAGTGCTTC	CCANVAGGYEQCF
NA	TRBV29-1	TRBJ2-6	NA	TGCAGTGTTGAAGATTATAGGTCTAACCCCTACTCTGGGGCCAACGTCCTGACTTTC	CSVEDYRSNPYSGANVLTF
NA	TRBV29-1	TRBJ1-2	NA	TGCAGCGCTGATAGGTCAGGGATCCACTATGACTACACCTTC	CSADRSGIHYDYTF
NA	TRBV11-2	TRBJ2-5	NA	TGTGCGAGCAGCCCCACAATGGGGGGGCCAAAGCAGACCCAGTACTTC	CASSPTMGGPKQTQYF
few	TRBV5-1	TRBJ2-5	NA	TGCGCCAGCAGTACACAGGAAGGGCGGGGAGAGACCCAGTACTTC	CASSTQEGRGETQYF
NA	TRBV7-9	TRBJ1-6	TRBD1	TGTGCCAGCAGGGGGACAGGGAGGGGTTCACTTGTCCACTTT	CASRGTGRGSLVHF
NA	TRBV19	TRBJ2-5	TRBD2	TGTGCCAGTAGATCACTAGCGGGAGGGTTAGAGACCCAGTACTTC	CASRSLAGGLETQYF
NA	TRBV20-1	TRBJ1-1	NA	TGCAGTGCTAAATCACGTCAGAGGGCTGAAGCCTTCTTT	CSAKSRQRAEAFF
NA	TRBV5-4	TRBJ1-2	NA	TGTGTCAGCACCCCTGGAGGACAGAGGGCGAATGGCTACACCTTC	CVSTPGGQRANGYTF
NA	TRBV11-2	TRBJ2-6	TRBD1	TGCGCCTGCAGCTTAGTTCCAAAGGACAGGCCCCCTGGGGCCAACGTCCTGACTTTC	CACSLVPKDRPPGANVLTF
many	TRBV24-1	TRBJ2-3	NA	TGTGCCACTGCAGAGGAACATACGCATCGGCAGTATTTT	CATAEEHTHRQYF
NA	TRBV29-1	TRBJ2-5	TRBD1	TGCAGCAAAGAGGGGGCCGGTGGGGAGACCCAGTACTTC	CSKEGAGGETQYF
NA	TRBV5-1	TRBJ1-6	NA	TGCGACAGCAGCTCCGGGACGCCCGATAATTCACCCCTCCACTTT	CDSSSGTPDNSPLHF
NA	TRBV20-1	TRBJ2-6	NA	TGCAGTGCTAGAGATGTGGGACATACCTCTGGGACCAACGTCCTGACTTTC	CSARDVGHTSGTNVLTF